This entry lists 30 T cell receptor beta chains sequenced from one sample in a study of blood T cell repertoires in COVID-19. Measured with immunoSEQ multiplex PCR; TCRdb has only the in-frame clones, and not every one. The sample carries over 100,000 clones, roughly 76% recorded once. The specimen sequenced was peripheral blood. These receptors were taken from a human donor in a cohort sampled during active COVID-19.

The chain uses TRBV5-6 and TRBJ2-4, with TRBD1 matching 8 bases. This CDR3 comprises 15 residues. In germline, CDR1 is SGHDT, CDR2 YYEEEE. The V and J ends lost 0 bases and 6 bases, in that order; junction bases with no gene match: 5. The CDR3 nucleotides read TGTGCCAGCAGCTTGGTGGACAGGGATGCAAACATTCAGTACTTC. Residues: CASSLVDRDANIQYF.

The chain has TRBV7-9 and TRBJ1-2, with 7 bases that match TRBD1. In germline, CDR1 is SEHNR, CDR2 FQNEAQ (reference sequence). This CDR3 contains 13 residues. The J segment lost 4 bases and the V segment lost 5 bases, leaving 4 bases of the junction unmatched. The CDR3 DNA follows: TGTGCCAGCAGCGATGACAGGGTCTATGGCTACACCTTC. It is translated as CASSDDRVYGYTF. Variable domain in full (rest from reference TRBV7-9 and TRBJ1-2): DTGVSQNPRHKITKRGQNVTFRCDPISEHNRLYWYRQTLGQGPEFLTYFQNEAQLEKSRLLSDRFSAERPKGSFSTLEIQRTEQGDSAMYLCASSDDRVYGYTFGSGTRLTVV.

The chain employs TRBV30 and TRBJ2-7, with 7 bases aligning to TRBD1. V shed 5 bases and J 3 bases; nucleotides not matched to a gene: 4. The CDR3 has 12 amino acids. The germline V gene encodes CDR1 GTSNPN and CDR2 SVGIG (reference sequence). The CDR3 DNA follows: TGTGCCTGGGATTGGGACAGCTACGAGCAGTACTTC. Its protein product is CAWDWDSYEQYF.

This chain links TRBV21-1 with TRBJ1-4; the table names TRBD1, a call not compared with the DNA. TRBV21-1 corresponds to a pseudogene. CDR3 length equals 13 residues. This CDR3 is CARTYRGPEKLFF. The CDR3 coding sequence is TGTGCCAGGACCTACAGGGGGCCTGAAAAACTGTTTTTT.

V is TRBV11-2 and J is TRBJ1-6; D remains ambiguous. The V gene lost 2 bases and the J gene lost 6 bases, with 14 bases spanning the gap. Per the germline V gene, CDR1 is SGHAT and CDR2 is FQNNGV. The CDR3 runs to 16 residues. CDR3 loop: CASSLSSRSGNSPLHF. For the CDR3, the DNA is TGTGCCAGCAGCTTAAGTAGCCGCTCGGGTAATTCACCCCTCCACTTT.

A few counts support this clone. J is TRBJ1-2 and V is TRBV7-3; no firm D call. Germline V gives CDR1 SGHTA, CDR2 FQGTGA. CDR3 length: 14 amino acids. Trimming took off 4 bases at V and 1 base at J, with 10 bases between the two ends. CDR3 protein: CASSSAGVNYGYTF. CDR3 bases: TGTGCCAGCAGCTCCGCGGGTGTTAACTATGGCTACACCTTC.

The CDR3 is CASSESGPGADTIYF. DNA of the CDR3: TGCGCCAGCAGTGAGTCGGGGCCGGGCGCTGACACCATATATTTT. The genes are TRBV10-1 and TRBJ1-3, with a weak D call TRBD1 (5 bases). This CDR3 comprises 15 residues. Germline V lookup: CDR1 WNHNN, CDR2 SYGVQD (reference sequence). Between the trimmed V and J ends, which lost 0 bases and 8 bases, there was a span of 14 bases.

The J gene is TRBJ2-5, the V gene TRBV4-1; 8 bases are a match to TRBD1. The V segment lost 1 base and the J segment 4 bases; nucleotides outside the gene matches: 5. The CDR3 has 15 residues. Germline V gene data show CDR1 as MGHRA and CDR2 as YSYEKL. In DNA form, the CDR3 reads TGCGCCAGCAGCCAAGCCACAGGGGGGTCAGAGACCCAGTACTTC. It is translated as CASSQATGGSETQYF.

The J gene is TRBJ2-3, the V gene TRBV3-1 (or the pseudogene TRBV3-2); possible D gene TRBD2, 6 bases. This CDR3 has 17 amino acids. Trimming took off 3 bases at V and 2 bases at J, with 18 bases between the two ends. Germline CDR1 reads LGHDT; CDR2 reads YNNKEL (reference sequence). The CDR3 reads CASSQASADDFTDTQYF. The CDR3, as DNA: TGTGCCAGCAGCCAGGCTAGCGCGGACGACTTCACAGATACGCAGTATTTT.

Details on this clone: At one end the junction does not follow the germline gene, possibly because of a read error. The chain recombines TRBV23-1 with TRBJ1-5; D gene uncertain. TRBV23-1 is labeled an ORF, and its function is uncertain. The CDR3 length is 15 residues. CDR3 in DNA: TGCGCCAGCACTCAAGTGAGAGAACGCAATCAGCCCCAGCATTTT. It is translated as CASTQVRERNQPQHF.

The rearrangement uses TRBV7-9 and TRBJ1-1; D possibly corresponds to TRBD1 (6 bases). The CDR3 is 18 residues long. V was clipped by 5 bases and J by 1 base, with 23 bases between them. Per the germline V gene, CDR1 is SEHNR and CDR2 is FQNEAQ (reference sequence). Written as DNA, the CDR3 is TGTGCCAGCAGCGTGATTGGGTGGACAGTGACGACGAACACTGAAGCTTTCTTT. It yields the protein CASSVIGWTVTTNTEAFF. Combining the CDR3 with reference TRBV7-9 and TRBJ1-1 gives the whole variable domain DTGVSQNPRHKITKRGQNVTFRCDPISEHNRLYWYRQTLGQGPEFLTYFQNEAQLEKSRLLSDRFSAERPKGSFSTLEIQRTEQGDSAMYLCASSVIGWTVTTNTEAFFGQGTRLTVV.

This rearrangement joins TRBV30 to TRBJ2-7; D possibly corresponds to TRBD2 (5 bases). Germline CDR1 is GTSNPN and CDR2 is SVGIG (reference sequence). This CDR3 is 14 amino acids long. Trimming left V 1 base short and J 2 bases short, with 12 bases between. The chain's CDR3 is CAWSGGFGTYEQYF. The CDR3 region has the DNA TGTGCCTGGAGTGGAGGGTTTGGAACCTACGAGCAGTACTTC.

The V and J genes are TRBV7-9 and TRBJ1-2; 7 bases match TRBD1. V lost 1 base and J lost 9; bases outside the gene matches: 8. The CDR3 contains 14 residues. The germline CDR1 and CDR2 sequences are SEHNR and FQNEAQ (reference sequence). The CDR3 spells CASSLEATGKRYTF. CDR3 bases: TGTGCCAGCAGCTTAGAGGCGACAGGGAAACGCTACACCTTC.

The genes are TRBV2 and TRBJ1-2; 8 bases fit TRBD1. Per the germline V gene, CDR1 is SNHLY and CDR2 is FYNNEI. The J segment lost 6 bases and the V segment lost 6 bases, leaving 15 bases of the junction unmatched. The CDR3 covers 16 residues. CDR3 residues: CASRRGQALLLDGYTF. CDR3 bases: TGTGCCAGCAGACGGGGACAGGCACTATTACTTGATGGCTACACCTTC.

The chain couples TRBV5-1 to TRBJ2-1; 10 bases map to TRBD1. The CDR3 spans 13 residues. V lost 4 bases and J lost 7; bases outside the gene matches: 2. Germline CDR1 reads SGHRS; CDR2 reads YFSETQ. The CDR3 sequence: CASSKGQGNEQFF. Written as DNA, the CDR3 is TGCGCCAGCAGCAAGGGACAGGGGAATGAGCAGTTCTTC.

The J gene is TRBJ2-2, the V gene TRBV19; 7 nucleotides agree with TRBD1. After removal of 4 bases from V and 6 bases from J, the junction contained 8 bases not matched to a gene. The CDR3 sequence is 15 residues long. CDR1 and CDR2 (germline): LNHDA, SQIVND (reference sequence). This CDR3 is CASSKTGPRAGELFF. CDR3 DNA: TGTGCCAGTAGTAAGACAGGGCCCCGGGCCGGGGAGCTGTTTTTT.

V and J are TRBV7-8 and TRBJ1-6; 7 bases are a match to TRBD1. With 6 bases clipped from V and 5 bases from J, the junction kept 7 bases outside the gene matches. CDR1 and CDR2 (germline): SGHVS, FQNEAQ. CDR3 length: 15 amino acids. The DNA of the CDR3 is TGTGCCAGCAGATCGGGGACAGACAATAATTCACCCCTCCACTTT. Translating it yields CASRSGTDNNSPLHF. The variable domain in full, with the rest retrieved from reference TRBV7-8 and TRBJ1-6, is GAGVSQSPRYKVAKRGQDVALRCDPISGHVSLFWYQQALGQGPEFLTYFQNEAQLDKSGLPSDRFFAERPEGSVSTLKIQRTQQEDSAVYLCASRSGTDNNSPLHFGNGTRLTVT.

The V gene is TRBV29-1, the J gene TRBJ1-2; perhaps TRBD1 as D (6 bases). With 2 bases removed from V and 4 bases from J, the gap between germline ends came to 17 bases. This CDR3 is built from 15 residues. From germline, CDR1 is SQVTM and CDR2 ANQGSEA. Here the CDR3 reads CSVEPPGGQPYGYTF. CDR3 coding DNA: TGCAGCGTTGAACCCCCGGGCGGACAGCCCTATGGCTACACCTTC.

This clone was seen only a few times. For the CDR3, the DNA is TGTGCCAGCAGCGCAACGACTAGCGGGACTTACAATGAGCAGTTCTTC. This gives the protein CASSATTSGTYNEQFF. The chain uses TRBV4-2 and TRBJ2-1; 11 nucleotides agree with TRBD2. Germline-derived CDR1 and CDR2 are LGHNA and YNFKEQ. The CDR3 loop spans 16 amino acids. After removal of 5 bases from V and 4 bases from J, the junction contained 7 bases not matched to a gene.

This sequence joins TRBV7-2 and TRBJ2-3; 11 bases are shared with TRBD2. CDR1 SGHTA and CDR2 FQGNSA come from the germline V gene. This CDR3 is 15 amino acids long. Trimming cost V 3 bases and J 3 bases; bases outside gene matches: 2. The CDR3: CASSLRTSGTDTQYF. DNA for the CDR3: TGTGCCAGCAGCTTGCGGACTAGCGGGACAGATACGCAGTATTTT.

The rearrangement joins TRBV29-1 to TRBJ2-2; unclear D gene. V was pared by 5 bases and J by 6 bases, with 7 bases between. Germline CDR1 is SQVTM and CDR2 is ANQGSEA. The CDR3 contains 11 residues. For the CDR3, the DNA is TGCAGCGTTCAACTTCCCGGGGAGCTGTTTTTT. The encoded protein is CSVQLPGELFF.

J is TRBJ2-3 and V is TRBV24-1; 12 bases are a match to TRBD2. Germline values: CDR1 KGHDR, CDR2 SFDVKD. Trimming cost V 4 bases and J 2 bases; bases outside gene matches: 3. This CDR3 has 16 amino acids. The CDR3 DNA reads TGTGCCACCAGTGACGGACTAGCGGGGAACACAGATACGCAGTATTTT. The encoded protein is CATSDGLAGNTDTQYF.

The chain recombines TRBV18 with TRBJ1-1, with unresolved D. Germline-derived CDR1 and CDR2 are KGHSH and LQKENI. This CDR3 is built from 13 residues. V lost 3 bases, J lost 5 bases, and 10 bases lay in between. The CDR3 loop is CASSPGMRTEAFF. The CDR3, as DNA: TGTGCCAGCTCACCCGGTATGCGGACTGAAGCTTTCTTT.

The rearrangement links TRBV28 to TRBJ2-7; the D gene is possibly TRBD1 (6 bases). V dropped 7 bases and J dropped 3 bases, with 22 bases sitting between them. There are 16 residues in the CDR3. CDR1 is MDHEN and CDR2 is SYDVKM in the germline V gene. CDR3 nucleotides: TGTGCCAGCACCTACAGGGTGGGAGACGTGGGCTACGAGCAGTACTTC. This sequence encodes CASTYRVGDVGYEQYF.

This clone has a handful of counts. This chain links TRBV7-8 with TRBJ2-7; TRBD1 is a possible D gene (6 bases). V lost 8 bases to trimming and J lost 0 bases, with 20 bases between them. Germline CDR1 reads SGHVS; CDR2 reads FQNEAQ. This CDR3 contains 16 residues. CDR3: CASRHEQGQFSYEQYF. DNA for the CDR3: TGTGCCAGCCGCCACGAGCAAGGACAGTTCTCCTACGAGCAGTACTTC.

In its sample, this clone was seen once. This chain uses TRBV10-3 with TRBJ1-1, with D maybe TRBD1 (5 bases). Germline lookup yields CDR1 ENHRY and CDR2 SYGVKD. Trimming pared 2 bases from V and 2 bases from J, leaving 9 bases between. The CDR3 spans 14 residues. CDR3: CAISELGGNTEAFF. The CDR3 coding sequence is TGTGCCATCAGTGAGCTGGGGGGTAACACTGAAGCTTTCTTT.

V usage is TRBV10-3 and J usage is TRBJ1-2, with TRBD1 matching over 7 bases. The J segment lost 8 bases and the V segment lost 3 bases, leaving 9 bases of the junction unmatched. CDR1 is ENHRY, CDR2 SYGVKD, per germline. CDR3 length: 14 amino acids. CDR3 loop: CAISDLQGTGGYTF. The CDR3 region has the DNA TGTGCCATCAGTGACCTACAGGGGACTGGCGGCTACACCTTC.

This chain connects TRBV9 to TRBJ1-1, with TRBD1 matching over 8 bases. The CDR3 is made up of 16 amino acids. Unmatched junction bases numbered 8, after V lost 4 bases and J lost 0 bases. Germline values: CDR1 SGDLS, CDR2 YYNGEE. This CDR3 is CASSPQGATMNTEAFF. The CDR3 nucleotides are TGTGCCAGCAGCCCCCAGGGGGCGACTATGAACACTGAAGCTTTCTTT. Complete variable domain (other parts from reference TRBV9 and TRBJ1-1): DSGVTQTPKHLITATGQRVTLRCSPRSGDLSVYWYQQSLDQGLQFLIQYYNGEERAKGNILERFSAQQFPDLHSELNLSSLELGDSALYFCASSPQGATMNTEAFFGQGTRLTVV.

The chain uses TRBV7-9 and TRBJ2-2; TRBD1 might be the D (5 bases). Germline CDR1 is SEHNR and CDR2 is FQNEAQ (reference sequence). The CDR3 covers 15 residues. V shed 5 bases and J shed 0 bases, with 10 bases lying between them. CDR3 sequence: CASSMTDTNTGELFF. CDR3 in DNA: TGTGCCAGCAGCATGACAGATACGAACACCGGGGAGCTGTTTTTT.

This rearrangement joins TRBV5-4 to TRBJ1-6; 7 bases match TRBD1. Unmatched junction bases numbered 9, after V lost 2 bases and J lost 10 bases. Per germline, CDR1 SGHNT and CDR2 YYREEE (reference sequence). CDR3 size: 15 residues. The CDR3 nucleotides read TGTGCCAGCAGCTTAGGAGGGGGCGGAAAATCACCCCTCCACTTT. It yields the protein CASSLGGGGKSPLHF.